These 30 T cell receptor beta chains were all obtained from the same sample, sequenced in a study of blood T cell repertoires in COVID-19. Clones were sequenced by immunoSEQ multiplex PCR, and TCRdb holds only the in-frame ones, with some missing. The data hold around 420,000 clones, with around 90% observed a single time. The specimen sequenced was PBMCs or T cells enriched from blood (not recorded which). The source is a woman in her forties with acute COVID-19.

This chain uses TRBV5-1 with TRBJ2-7; 9 bases line up with TRBD2. Trimming at V came to 0 bases and at J to 6 bases, leaving 7 bases not matched to a gene. The CDR3 runs to 15 residues. Per the germline V gene, CDR1 is SGHRS and CDR2 is YFSETQ. The CDR3 loop is CASSLAALTSGEQYF. CDR3 bases: TGCGCCAGCAGCTTGGCCGCTCTGACTAGCGGCGAGCAGTACTTC.

This chain links TRBV4-1 with TRBJ1-1, with D perhaps TRBD1 (5 bases). The ends were cut back, 7 bases at V and 3 bases at J, with 21 bases in the middle. Germline V lookup: CDR1 MGHRA, CDR2 YSYEKL. The CDR3 is 16 residues long. CDR3 loop: CASTPRTFERDTEAFF. CDR3 in DNA: TGCGCCAGCACCCCGAGGACATTTGAAAGGGACACTGAAGCTTTCTTT.

This clone was observed a handful of times. The V and J genes are TRBV5-6 and TRBJ1-2; maybe TRBD1 (6 bases). The germline V gene has CDR1 SGHDT and CDR2 YYEEEE. The V gene lost 0 bases and the J gene lost 5 bases, with 14 bases spanning the gap. This CDR3 comprises 15 residues. The CDR3 DNA reads TGTGCCAGCAGCTTGGTAACAGGGAGGGGTTATGGCTACACCTTC. Residues: CASSLVTGRGYGYTF.

This clone was seen just once. The CDR3: CASSLGGQPGNTIYF. The CDR3 DNA reads TGTGCCAGCAGCCTGGGGGGACAGCCTGGAAACACCATATATTTT. The gene calls are TRBV5-6 and TRBJ1-3, with 7 bases matching TRBD1. The germline CDR1 and CDR2 sequences are SGHDT and YYEEEE. Germline trimming cut 4 bases from V and 2 bases from J; bases unmatched to any gene: 6. The CDR3 contains 15 residues. The whole variable domain, filled in from reference TRBV5-6 and TRBJ1-3, reads DAGVTQSPTHLIKTRGQQVTLRCSPKSGHDTVSWYQQALGQGPQFIFQYYEEEERQRGNFPDRFSGHQFPNYSSELNVNALLLGDSALYLCASSLGGQPGNTIYFGEGSWLTVV.

There are a few counts of this clone. CDR3 DNA: TGTGCCAGCAGACAAACAGGGGGTCGGGCTGAAGCTTTCTTT. This translates into CASRQTGGRAEAFF. The rearrangement joins TRBV6-5 to TRBJ1-1, with 8 bases aligning to TRBD1. Germline trimming cut 6 bases from V and 6 bases from J; bases unmatched to any gene: 9. The germline CDR1 and CDR2 sequences are MNHEY and SVGAGI. The CDR3 spans 14 residues.

The V call is TRBV3-1 (or the pseudogene TRBV3-2), the J call TRBJ1-1; 8 bases agree with TRBD1. The CDR3 is made up of 13 amino acids. V was clipped by 4 bases and J by 4 bases; unmatched bases: 2. Germline CDR1 is LGHDT and CDR2 is YNNKEL (reference sequence). CDR3 in DNA: TGTGCCAGCAGCCCAGGACAGGGCACTGAAGCTTTCTTT. Translated, it gives CASSPGQGTEAFF.

The chain has TRBV2 and TRBJ1-2, with 9 nucleotides matching TRBD1. Per germline, CDR1 SNHLY and CDR2 FYNNEI. The CDR3 is 13 amino acids. The V and J ends lost 4 bases and 7 bases, in that order; junction bases with no gene match: 4. The CDR3 here is CASSGDRVGGYTF. The CDR3 DNA is TGTGCCAGCAGTGGGGACAGGGTCGGTGGCTACACCTTC.

The CDR3: CASRAGGRGAQHF. CDR3 sequence (DNA): TGTGCCAGCAGAGCAGGGGGCAGGGGGGCCCAGCATTTT. This rearrangement joins TRBV12-3 or TRBV12-4 to TRBJ1-5; 8 bases line up with TRBD1. This CDR3 spans 13 amino acids. The ends lost 6 bases at V and 11 bases at J; junction bases unmatched: 9.

J is TRBJ2-7 and V is TRBV7-2; D unresolved. The CDR3 runs 13 residues. Trimming pared 4 bases from V and 3 bases from J, leaving 10 bases between. Germline CDR1 is SGHTA and CDR2 is FQGNSA. The CDR3 loop reads CASSSFLGYEQYF. CDR3 coding DNA: TGTGCCAGCAGCTCTTTTCTCGGCTACGAGCAGTACTTC.

The rearrangement uses TRBV27 and TRBJ1-1, with TRBD1 matching 8 bases. The germline gives CDR1 MNHEY, CDR2 SMNVEV (reference sequence). The CDR3 spans 14 residues. V was pared by 6 bases and J by 4 bases, with 7 bases of the junction left unmatched. CDR3 sequence reads: CASRRTGFGTEAFF. DNA for the CDR3: TGTGCCAGCAGAAGGACAGGGTTCGGCACTGAAGCTTTCTTT.

The chain employs TRBV2 and TRBJ1-1; D is possibly TRBD1 (5 bases). With 6 bases removed from V and 8 bases from J, the gap between germline ends came to 13 bases. CDR1 and CDR2 (germline): SNHLY, FYNNEI. The CDR3 runs to 12 residues. Here the CDR3 DNA reads TGTGCCAGCAGGCGGGGGGGAGGCGAAGCTTTCTTT. It encodes CASRRGGGEAFF.

This chain uses TRBV11-2 with TRBJ1-1; D may be TRBD1 (5 bases). Between the trimmed V and J ends, which lost 5 bases and 10 bases, there was a span of 14 bases. The CDR3 totals 12 residues. Germline V lookup: CDR1 SGHAT, CDR2 FQNNGV. The CDR3 is CASSDHGGGAFF. As DNA, the CDR3 is TGTGCCAGCAGCGACCATGGGGGAGGAGCTTTCTTT.

J is TRBJ2-2 and V is TRBV5-1; TRBD1 matches at 7 bases. Germline assignment: CDR1 SGHRS and CDR2 YFSETQ. The CDR3 consists of 15 residues. J lost 0 bases, V lost 4 bases, and 3 bases had no gene match. The DNA for the CDR3 is TGCGCCAGCAGCCCGGGACAGACGAACACCGGGGAGCTGTTTTTT. It encodes CASSPGQTNTGELFF.

The DNA for the CDR3 is TGCGCCAGCGGGGAGGAAATCCTAGGTTTGCGGGGGTCCTCAGATACGCAGTATTTT. It encodes CASGEEILGLRGSSDTQYF. The chain couples TRBV5-1 to TRBJ2-3, with 7 bases aligning to TRBD2. The germline V gene has CDR1 SGHRS and CDR2 YFSETQ. The V gene end was trimmed by 7 bases and the J gene end by 4 bases; junction bases not matched to a gene: 24. CDR3 size: 19 residues.

The CDR3 bases are TGTGCCAGCACCGATACGGGGTGGGAGCAGTACTTC. It yields the protein CASTDTGWEQYF. The chain links TRBV12-3 or TRBV12-4 to TRBJ2-7, with D maybe TRBD2 (5 bases). V lost 7 bases, J lost 7 bases, and 14 bases lay in between. There are 12 residues in the CDR3.

The chain carries TRBV7-9 and TRBJ2-7, with a weak D call TRBD2 (5 bases). The germline V and J ends were trimmed by 6 bases and 2 bases, with 8 bases remaining between them. Germline CDR1 and CDR2: SEHNR and FQNEAQ (reference sequence). This CDR3 spans 12 amino acids. The CDR3 sequence is CASRSLAYEQYF. For the CDR3, the DNA is TGTGCCAGCAGATCACTAGCCTACGAGCAGTACTTC. The variable domain in full, completed from reference TRBV7-9 and TRBJ2-7, reads DTGVSQNPRHKITKRGQNVTFRCDPISEHNRLYWYRQTLGQGPEFLTYFQNEAQLEKSRLLSDRFSAERPKGSFSTLEIQRTEQGDSAMYLCASRSLAYEQYFGPGTRLTVT.

The chain recombines TRBV6-5 with TRBJ2-7; TRBD1 is a possible D gene (6 bases). The CDR3 sequence is 16 residues long. Trimming stripped 1 base from V and 6 bases from J, with 19 bases between. Germline V gene lookup returns CDR1 MNHEY and CDR2 SVGAGI. CDR3 sequence: CASSYLRQAGSSEQYF. DNA for the CDR3: TGTGCCAGCAGTTACTTACGACAGGCGGGCTCCAGCGAGCAGTACTTC.

V is TRBV7-9 and J is TRBJ2-3; D is unclear. This CDR3 has 14 residues. The V gene's germline CDR1 is SEHNR and CDR2 FQNEAQ (reference sequence). The germline V and J ends were trimmed by 5 bases and 1 base, with 10 bases remaining between them. CDR3 DNA: TGTGCCAGCAGCCCCCCAGGCCGCACAGATACGCAGTATTTT. This sequence encodes CASSPPGRTDTQYF. The complete variable domain, with remaining parts taken from reference TRBV7-9 and TRBJ2-3, reads DTGVSQNPRHKITKRGQNVTFRCDPISEHNRLYWYRQTLGQGPEFLTYFQNEAQLEKSRLLSDRFSAERPKGSFSTLEIQRTEQGDSAMYLCASSPPGRTDTQYFGPGTRLTVL.

V is TRBV2 and J is TRBJ1-5; 9 positions agree with TRBD1. J gave up 1 base and V 6 bases, and 4 bases lay outside the gene matches. Germline CDR1 SNHLY, CDR2 FYNNEI. The CDR3 length is 15 residues. CDR3: CASSPDRGSNQPQHF. DNA for the CDR3: TGTGCCAGCAGCCCGGACAGGGGAAGCAATCAGCCCCAGCATTTT.

This chain's CDR3 is CASSFQTLRSYNEQFF. CDR3 coding DNA: TGTGCCAGTAGTTTTCAGACATTGCGCTCCTACAATGAGCAGTTCTTC. The chain employs TRBV19 and TRBJ2-1; D not certain. The V gene lost 5 bases and the J gene lost 0 bases, with 14 bases spanning the gap. The germline gives CDR1 LNHDA, CDR2 SQIVND (reference sequence). The CDR3 loop spans 16 amino acids.

This clone is a singleton in its sample. The chain recombines TRBV5-8 with TRBJ1-6; possibly TRBD1 for D (5 bases). Germline-derived CDR1 and CDR2 are SGHTS and YDEGEE. The CDR3 covers 14 residues. V gave up 0 bases and J gave up 10 bases, with 11 bases separating them. CDR3 coding DNA: TGTGCCAGCAGCTTGGGACAGACTCGGTCACCCCTCCACTTT. Translation gives CASSLGQTRSPLHF.

This clone was found once. The chain combines TRBV15 with TRBJ1-1; D might be TRBD1 (6 bases). The germline V and J ends were trimmed by 1 base and 1 base, with 16 bases remaining between them. The V gene's germline CDR1 is LNHNV and CDR2 YYDKDF (reference sequence). This CDR3 is built from 17 residues. CDR3 DNA: TGTGCCACCAGCAGAGTCAACTTCGGACAGACGAACACTGAAGCTTTCTTT. Its protein product is CATSRVNFGQTNTEAFF. Filled out from reference TRBV15 and TRBJ1-1, the complete variable domain reads DAMVIQNPRYQVTQFGKPVTLSCSQTLNHNVMYWYQQKSSQAPKLLFHYYDKDFNNEADTPDNFQSRRPNTSFCFLDIRSPGLGDTAMYLCATSRVNFGQTNTEAFFGQGTRLTVV.

The chain uses TRBV7-9 and TRBJ1-2; 8 bases match TRBD1. With 7 bases clipped from V and 8 bases from J, the junction kept 9 bases outside the gene matches. This CDR3 spans 13 amino acids. Per germline, CDR1 SEHNR and CDR2 FQNEAQ (reference sequence). This CDR3 reads CASTFADRVGYTF. The CDR3 DNA reads as TGTGCCAGCACCTTCGCGGACAGGGTGGGCTACACCTTC. Full variable domain (remainder filled in from reference TRBV7-9 and TRBJ1-2): DTGVSQNPRHKITKRGQNVTFRCDPISEHNRLYWYRQTLGQGPEFLTYFQNEAQLEKSRLLSDRFSAERPKGSFSTLEIQRTEQGDSAMYLCASTFADRVGYTFGSGTRLTVV.

This chain connects TRBV7-7 to TRBJ2-1, with a possible D match to TRBD2 (5 bases). Germline V gene sequence: CDR1 SSHAT, CDR2 FNYEAQ (reference sequence). V was pared by 2 bases and J by 2 bases, with 13 bases between. CDR3 size: 16 residues. The CDR3, as DNA: TGTGCCAGCAGCTTAACGACAACGAGGGCCTACAATGAGCAGTTCTTC. Its protein product is CASSLTTTRAYNEQFF.

This clone appeared a few times. This rearrangement joins TRBV6-5 to TRBJ1-1; the match to TRBD1 covers 7 bases. This CDR3 contains 14 residues. The trim removed 5 bases at V and 4 bases at J, leaving 7 bases unmatched. Germline V lookup: CDR1 MNHEY, CDR2 SVGAGI. The DNA of the CDR3 is TGTGCCAGCAGTCAGACAGGGCTGAGCACTGAAGCTTTCTTT. This translates into CASSQTGLSTEAFF.

The chain joins TRBV9 to TRBJ1-2; D perhaps matches TRBD1 (6 bases). Germline V gene sequence: CDR1 SGDLS, CDR2 YYNGEE. Trimming left V 4 bases short and J 7 bases short, with 17 bases between. The CDR3 is made up of 14 amino acids. The chain's CDR3 is CASSYEGTPGGYTF. The CDR3 nucleotides are TGTGCCAGCAGCTACGAAGGGACACCGGGTGGCTACACCTTC. Complete variable domain (other parts from reference TRBV9 and TRBJ1-2): DSGVTQTPKHLITATGQRVTLRCSPRSGDLSVYWYQQSLDQGLQFLIQYYNGEERAKGNILERFSAQQFPDLHSELNLSSLELGDSALYFCASSYEGTPGGYTFGSGTRLTVV.

The V call is TRBV7-9, the J call TRBJ1-2; no reliable D call. V lost 1 base and J lost 4, with 7 bases in between. The CDR3 is made up of 13 amino acids. CDR1 and CDR2 (germline): SEHNR, FQNEAQ (reference sequence). CDR3 sequence: CASSLDGIYGYTF. CDR3 sequence (DNA): TGTGCCAGCAGCTTAGACGGGATCTATGGCTACACCTTC.

This clone was counted only a few times. The chain carries TRBV18 and TRBJ1-3; TRBD1 aligns across 10 bases. Germline values: CDR1 KGHSH, CDR2 LQKENI. CDR3 length: 13 residues. V shed 4 bases, J shed 10 bases, and the junction held 4 bases outside the gene matches. The CDR3: CASSLGTGETIYF. The CDR3 region has the DNA TGTGCCAGCTCACTGGGGACAGGGGAGACCATATATTTT.

The genes are TRBV12-3 or TRBV12-4 and TRBJ2-3; D is unresolved. This CDR3 spans 12 amino acids. V gave up 2 bases and J gave up 6 bases, with 6 bases separating them. The CDR3 DNA reads TGTGCCAGCAGTTTATCGCGGGATACGCAGTATTTT. Translation gives CASSLSRDTQYF.

The chain links TRBV12-3 or TRBV12-4 to TRBJ1-2, with a tentative D call TRBD1 (6 bases). V was cut by 4 bases and J by 7 bases, with 13 bases left in between. The CDR3 length is 13 residues. For the CDR3, the DNA is TGTGCCAGCAGTTACAGGGAGGGTGGTGGCTACACCTTC. It is translated as CASSYREGGGYTF.